Sequencing of this T cell receptor beta chain was carried out in a study of molecular identifiers for immune sequencing clone quantification. Naive CD8 T cells were picked out by sorting for CD8+CD4-CCR7+CD45RA+. This clonotype was detected many times. The ends lost 3 bases at V and 3 bases at J; junction bases unmatched: 3. The germline V gene has CDR1 DFQATT and CDR2 SNEGSKA (reference sequence). This CDR3 is 13 amino acids long. TCRdb redid the calling of the PCR reads with MiXCR, one entry per CDR3 protein. The table lists 600,000 to 650,000 distinct CDR3 sequences, approximately 20% of them singletons.

The TCR originated in a human donor in good health. Some libraries in this study had Jurkat cell RNA spiked in. The sample was naive CD8+ T cells from blood, with Jurkat cell RNA spiked in. Stated subset: FACS-sorted CD8+CD4-CCR7+CD45RA+ naive T cells. The chain is built from TRBV20-1 and TRBJ2-7; TRBD2 aligns across 9 bases. The CDR3 sequence: CSARGTSNYEQYF. The CDR3, as DNA: TGCAGTGCTAGGGGGACTAGCAACTACGAGCAGTACTTC.